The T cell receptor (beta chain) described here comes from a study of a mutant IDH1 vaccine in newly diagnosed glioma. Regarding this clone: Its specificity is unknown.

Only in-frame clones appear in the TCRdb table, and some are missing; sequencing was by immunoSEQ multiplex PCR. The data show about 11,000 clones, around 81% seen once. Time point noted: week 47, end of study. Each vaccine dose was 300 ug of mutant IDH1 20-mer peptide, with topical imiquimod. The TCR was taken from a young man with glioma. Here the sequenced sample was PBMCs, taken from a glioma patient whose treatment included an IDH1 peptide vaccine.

The CDR3 protein is CSGIRDGSYEQYF. CDR3 DNA: TGCAGCGGGATCCGGGACGGCTCCTACGAGCAGTACTTC. The chain is built from TRBV29-1 and TRBJ2-5; perhaps D is TRBD1 or TRBD2 (5 bases each). The J call may be wrong; the DNA end is better matched by TRBJ2-7. The CDR3 runs to 13 residues. Germline V lookup: CDR1 SQVTM, CDR2 ANQGSEA.